This entry features one TCR beta chain sequence. Its specificity is not known. Germline and junction disagree at one end, which may indicate a read error. These data come from a study of T-cell memory formation after mild COVID-19. Background on the study: In these data, TCR clusters were largely donor specific. General study results and limits: The study detected some responding clones in pre-infection memory, suggesting cross-reactive memory joined.

From 5'RACE with constant-segment primers came TCR alpha and TCR beta cDNA libraries that carried sample barcodes and UMIs. TCRdb re-analysed the 5' RACE reads in MiXCR, keeping a single row per CDR3 protein. There are about 410,000 distinct CDR3 sequences in the sample; approximately 18% occur only once, and under 25% lies in the top ten. Source material: PBMCs or a T cell subset sorted from them (not recorded which). This clonotype was sampled from a man between 18 and 35 years old who had mild COVID-19 (a few samples of this study predate the infection). Cell type and time point are not known.

Written as DNA, the CDR3 is TGTGCCAGCAGCTTAACGTCCAGGGACACTGAAGATTTCTTT. Encoded protein: CASSLTSRDTEDFF. This chain connects TRBV7-3 to TRBJ1-1, with D possibly matching TRBD1 (6 bases). Germline CDR1 reads SGHTA; CDR2 reads FQGTGA. The CDR3 is 14 amino acids.